A single sample gave rise to the 22 T cell receptor beta chains below, sequenced in a study of T cells in Graves' hyperthyroidism and ophthalmopathy. Amplification of TCR beta CDR3 regions used RNA as the template. A set of HTBI primers served as the primers for a first-round RT-PCR of the TCR CDR3. TCRdb called the multiplex PCR reads again in MiXCR, with one record for every CDR3 protein. The repertoire holds a few hundred thousand distinct CDR3 sequences, with 20% to 30% as singletons. Specimen: blood. These receptors all stem from a man between 45 and 60 years old with Graves' hyperthyroidism.

This clonotype was seen a few times. The chain joins TRBV4-2 to TRBJ2-7; 9 positions agree with TRBD1. From germline, CDR1 is LGHNA and CDR2 YNFKEQ. CDR3 length: 15 residues. V trimming: 4 bases; J trimming: 3 bases; junction bases outside the gene matches: 7. CDR3 nucleotide sequence: TGTGCCAGCAGCCGCTCCCGGGACAGGGTCTACGAGCAGTACTTC. Translated: CASSRSRDRVYEQYF.

This clonotype was seen ten or more times. The chain uses TRBV12-3 or TRBV12-4 and TRBJ2-5, with 7 nucleotides matching TRBD2. The junction had 7 bases not matched to a gene; V was cut back by 8 bases and J by 7 bases. This CDR3 spans 12 amino acids. The CDR3 bases are TGTGCCAGCTGTCCTAGCGGCACGACCCAGTACTTC. Amino acids: CASCPSGTTQYF.

At least ten counts were recorded for this clonotype. The chain combines TRBV6-4 with TRBJ2-2; D might be TRBD2 (6 bases). Trimming shortened V by 6 bases and J by 5 bases, and 22 bases separated the two germline ends. The CDR3 covers 17 residues. The germline gives CDR1 MRHNA, CDR2 SNTAGT. The CDR3 DNA reads TGTGCCAGCAGCAAGAGTACCGGGGGAATTGGGACCGGGGAGCTGTTTTTT. It translates to CASSKSTGGIGTGELFF.

V and J are TRBV10-3 and TRBJ2-2, with 11 bases that match TRBD2. Germline CDR1 and CDR2: ENHRY and SYGVKD. J gave up 6 bases and V 3 bases, and 9 bases lay outside the gene matches. This CDR3 spans 17 amino acids. CDR3 residues: CAISDELAGAGAGELFF. The CDR3 region has the DNA TGTGCCATCAGTGATGAACTAGCGGGAGCAGGGGCCGGGGAGCTGTTTTTT.

This rearrangement joins TRBV5-6 to TRBJ2-1; D not certain. Germline V gene lookup returns CDR1 SGHDT and CDR2 YYEEEE. The V end was cut by 0 bases, the J end by 9 bases, with 13 bases between. The CDR3 has 14 amino acids. Here the CDR3 reads CASSLVWGKGEQFF. The CDR3 DNA reads as TGTGCCAGCAGCTTGGTGTGGGGAAAGGGTGAGCAGTTCTTC.

The chain uses TRBV19 and TRBJ1-5; 7 bases are a match to TRBD1. In germline, CDR1 is LNHDA, CDR2 SQIVND (reference sequence). V shed 5 bases and J 0 bases; nucleotides not matched to a gene: 10. This CDR3 region has 17 residues. The CDR3 DNA is TGTGCCAGTAGTGAGCCCGGGACAGCGTATAGCAATCAGCCCCAGCATTTT. This gives the protein CASSEPGTAYSNQPQHF.

This clonotype was seen ten or more times. The gene calls are TRBV7-2 and TRBJ2-5; a weak D match, TRBD1 (5 bases). The CDR3 length is 15 residues. V gave up 0 bases and J gave up 5 bases, with 13 bases separating them. In germline, CDR1 is SGHTA, CDR2 FQGNSA. Written as DNA, the CDR3 is TGTGCCAGCAGCTTAGCAGCAGGGTCGGTGGAGACCCAGTACTTC. It yields the protein CASSLAAGSVETQYF. Supplemented by reference TRBV7-2 and TRBJ2-5, the full variable domain reads GAGVSQSPSNKVTEKGKDVELRCDPISGHTALYWYRQSLGQGLEFLIYFQGNSAPDKSGLPSDRFSAERTGGSVSTLTIQRTQQEDSAVYLCASSLAAGSVETQYFGPGTRLLVL.

The genes are TRBV20-1 and TRBJ2-2; tentative D call: TRBD2 (5 bases). The CDR3 length is 12 residues. Trimming took off 1 base at V and 5 bases at J, with 5 bases between the two ends. CDR1 and CDR2 from the germline V gene are DFQATT and SNEGSKA (reference sequence). CDR3 DNA sequence: TGCAGTGCTAGAGGGGAGACCGGGGAGCTGTTTTTT. It yields the protein CSARGETGELFF.

Ten or more counts support this clonotype. The J gene is TRBJ1-1, the V gene TRBV28, with D unresolved. Germline V gives CDR1 MDHEN, CDR2 SYDVKM. CDR3 length: 19 amino acids. The V and J ends lost 5 bases and 6 bases respectively, with 31 bases between them. CDR3 DNA sequence: TGTGCCAGCAGTCCCCTAGACCCTCGTGCCTCCCCACATCGTCCTGAAGCTTTCTTT. It is translated as CASSPLDPRASPHRPEAFF.

This clonotype was counted only a few times. V and J are TRBV6-1 and TRBJ2-3, with 15 bases aligning to TRBD2. Trimming took 1 base from V and 2 from J; bases not matched to a gene: 10. The CDR3 spans 20 residues. From germline, CDR1 is MNHNS and CDR2 SASEGT. The CDR3 DNA reads TGTGCCAGCAGTGAAGGCGGACTAGCGGGAGGGCCATTTTTCACAGATACGCAGTATTTT. Encoded protein: CASSEGGLAGGPFFTDTQYF.

This clonotype showed up many times. V gene TRBV3-1 combines with J gene TRBJ2-1; 12 bases are a match to TRBD2. Germline lookup yields CDR1 LGHDT and CDR2 YNNKEL (reference sequence). Unmatched junction bases numbered 5, after V lost 4 bases and J lost 7 bases. This CDR3 has 15 residues. The CDR3 spells CASSLTSGSDNEQFF. In DNA, the CDR3 is TGTGCCAGCAGCCTGACTAGCGGGAGCGATAATGAGCAGTTCTTC.

There are many counts of this clonotype. The rearrangement links TRBV6-1 to TRBJ2-1; TRBD2 is a possible D gene (7 bases). Trimming pared 8 bases from V and 5 bases from J, leaving 22 bases between. This CDR3 is 16 amino acids long. In germline, CDR1 is MNHNS, CDR2 SASEGT. CDR3 residues: CASEREGGRVNNEQFF. The CDR3 DNA follows: TGTGCCAGCGAAAGGGAGGGGGGGAGAGTAAACAATGAGCAGTTCTTC.

For this clonotype: Germline and junction disagree at one end, which may indicate a read error. V is TRBV29-1 and J is TRBJ2-3, with TRBD1 matching over 10 bases. Germline loops: CDR1 SQVTM, CDR2 ANQGSEA. CDR3 length equals 19 residues. The DNA of the CDR3 is TGCAGCGTAGGAGGACAGGGGGTAGATAATACCCTTAGCACAGATACGCGGTATTTT. Translation gives CSVGGQGVDNTLSTDTRYF.

This clonotype occurred a few times. The V gene is TRBV5-4, the J gene TRBJ2-7; 7 positions match TRBD1. The V gene end was trimmed by 5 bases and the J gene end by 1 base; junction bases not matched to a gene: 6. The CDR3 runs to 14 residues. The germline CDR1 and CDR2 sequences are SGHNT and YYREEE (reference sequence). The CDR3 reads CASSRLRGSYEQYF. In DNA form, the CDR3 reads TGTGCCAGCAGTCGGCTCAGGGGGTCCTACGAGCAGTACTTC.

The chain links TRBV24-1 to TRBJ2-5; tentative D call: TRBD1 (6 bases). CDR1 is KGHDR, CDR2 SFDVKD, per germline. V was shortened by 3 bases and J by 2 bases, with 12 bases between the two germline ends. This CDR3 spans 15 amino acids. The CDR3 protein is CATSDRIGQQETQYF. Written as DNA, the CDR3 is TGTGCCACCAGTGATCGAATCGGACAGCAAGAGACCCAGTACTTC.

The V gene is TRBV5-8, the J gene TRBJ1-1; unclear D gene. Germline CDR1 is SGHTS and CDR2 is YDEGEE. The ends were cut back, 4 bases at V and 1 base at J, with 8 bases in the middle. The CDR3 consists of 13 residues. This CDR3 is CASSPRKNTEAFF. As DNA, the CDR3 is TGTGCCAGCAGCCCCAGAAAGAACACTGAAGCTTTCTTT.

Ten or more counts support this clonotype. This chain links TRBV7-9 with TRBJ2-7; D may be TRBD1 (5 bases). V was cut by 7 bases and J by 5 bases, with 15 bases left in between. The length of the CDR3 is 13 residues. Germline V lookup: CDR1 SEHNR, CDR2 FQNEAQ (reference sequence). CDR3 DNA sequence: TGTGCCAGCAAGGGGTCTGCTGTGGACGAGCAGTACTTC. It codes for CASKGSAVDEQYF.

This clonotype turned up a few times. The CDR3 here is CSGNTDLAYNEQFF. In DNA form, the CDR3 reads TGCAGCGGTAACACCGATCTTGCGTACAATGAGCAGTTCTTC. This chain connects TRBV29-1 to TRBJ2-1, with no clear D. CDR1 and CDR2 from the germline V gene are SQVTM and ANQGSEA. V lost 7 bases and J 4 bases, leaving 17 bases between the germline ends. CDR3 length: 14 amino acids.

This clonotype has just a few counts. The chain links TRBV5-1 to TRBJ2-5; perhaps TRBD2 as D (5 bases). Trimming cost V 4 bases and J 2 bases, with 6 bases left between them. This CDR3 has 12 amino acids. CDR1 SGHRS and CDR2 YFSETQ come from the germline V gene. The CDR3 region has the DNA TGCGCCAGCAGCCGGGAACAAGAGACCCAGTACTTC. Translating gives CASSREQETQYF.

This clonotype was observed many times. This chain connects TRBV7-3 to TRBJ2-1; TRBD2 matches 7 bases. Losses at the gene ends were 2 bases for V and 4 bases for J; bases not matched to a gene: 8. CDR1 and CDR2 from the germline V gene are SGHTA and FQGTGA. CDR3 length: 16 amino acids. The CDR3 is CASSLSPLAAYNEQFF. The CDR3 bases are TGTGCCAGCAGCTTATCACCGCTAGCGGCTTACAATGAGCAGTTCTTC.

The chain couples TRBV9 to TRBJ2-7; 11 nucleotides line up with TRBD2. The end of the DNA is better explained by TRBJ2-1, so the J call may be wrong. Germline CDR1 SGDLS, CDR2 YYNGEE. The CDR3 is 16 amino acids. CDR3 coding DNA: TGTGCCAGCAGCGTAGGGGGGACTAGCGGCTCCTACGAGCAGTTCTTC. It yields the protein CASSVGGTSGSYEQFF.

V and J are TRBV11-2 and TRBJ1-4, with D possibly matching TRBD1 (5 bases). This CDR3 contains 15 residues. Trimming cost V 5 bases and J 4 bases, with 14 bases left between them. Germline CDR1 and CDR2: SGHAT and FQNNGV. Here the CDR3 DNA reads TGTGCCAGCAGCCCAAGACAGAATTTTAATGAAAAACTGTTTTTT. Its protein product is CASSPRQNFNEKLFF.